This passage covers 30 T cell receptor beta chains from one sample sequenced in a study of human T cells and chemical hapten exposure. Time point here: patch test 2, 6 weeks after DPC sensitization. As to treatment: therapeutic diphenylcyclopropenone sensitization with weekly scalp DPC. One entry per CDR3 protein results from TCRdb running MiXCR on the RACE reads. The repertoire holds some 80,000 distinct CDR3 sequences, with roughly a tenth as singletons. The sample consisted of whole blood, taken in connection with sensitization to the hapten diphenylcyclopropenone (DPC). The receptors shown here come from a woman aged 25 to 39 with alopecia areata. Some clones in this sample may be carry-over from other donors' samples.

The chain joins TRBV18 to TRBJ2-5; D call uncertain. V lost 3 bases and J lost 5, with 19 bases in between. There are 16 residues in the CDR3. Germline-derived CDR1 and CDR2 are KGHSH and LQKENI. The CDR3 DNA reads as TGTGCCAGCTCACCCATGGACCCTCAGTATGGGGAGACCCAGTACTTC. This codes for CASSPMDPQYGETQYF.

This clonotype was seen at least ten times. The V call is TRBV3-1, the J call TRBJ2-7; TRBD2 matches 15 bases. The CDR3 is 16 residues long. The J segment lost 4 bases and the V segment lost 6 bases, leaving 7 bases of the junction unmatched. Looked up from germline, CDR1 is LGHDT and CDR2 is YNNKEL (reference sequence). CDR3 loop: CASSLWTSGRAYEQYF. The CDR3 nucleotides are TGTGCCAGCAGTCTCTGGACTAGCGGGAGGGCTTACGAGCAGTACTTC.

This clonotype has at least ten counts. The chain links TRBV6-2 or TRBV6-3 to TRBJ1-5; D call uncertain. With 4 bases removed from V and 2 bases from J, the gap between germline ends came to 21 bases. This CDR3 is built from 18 residues. Germline V CDR1 and CDR2: MNHEY, SVGEGT. The CDR3, as DNA: TGTGCCAGCAGTTCATTACCTGCAGGTTTTGGGGGCAATCAGCCCCAGCATTTT. Residues: CASSSLPAGFGGNQPQHF.

The chain links TRBV5-1 to TRBJ2-2, with TRBD1 matching over 9 bases. The CDR3 extends over 16 amino acids. Losses at the gene ends were 1 base for V and 4 bases for J; bases not matched to a gene: 5. CDR1 SGHRS and CDR2 YFSETQ come from the germline V gene. CDR3 in amino acids: CASSLRQGVVTGELFF. DNA of the CDR3: TGCGCCAGCAGCTTGAGACAGGGGGTCGTCACCGGGGAGCTGTTTTTT.

A few counts support this clonotype. The rearrangement uses TRBV10-3 and TRBJ1-2; tentative D call: TRBD1 (6 bases). CDR1 is ENHRY, CDR2 SYGVKD, per germline. CDR3 length: 13 amino acids. The germline V and J ends were trimmed by 2 bases and 7 bases, with 11 bases remaining between them. This chain's CDR3 is CAISEKGVIGYTF. The CDR3 region has the DNA TGTGCCATCAGTGAGAAGGGGGTAATTGGCTACACCTTC.

This clonotype was recorded a few times. The chain carries TRBV7-3 and TRBJ2-1, with 10 positions matching TRBD2. CDR3 size: 15 residues. J lost 10 bases, V lost 5 bases, and 11 bases had no gene match. Germline V gives CDR1 SGHTA, CDR2 FQGTGA. CDR3 bases: TGTGCCAGCAGCCAGGCTAGCGGGAGCGACCGGGAGCAGTTCTTC. It codes for CASSQASGSDREQFF. Complete variable domain (other parts from reference TRBV7-3 and TRBJ2-1): GAGVSQTPSNKVTEKGKYVELRCDPISGHTALYWYRQSLGQGPEFLIYFQGTGAADDSGLPNDRFFAVRPEGSVSTLKIQRTERGDSAVYLCASSQASGSDREQFFGPGTRLTVL.

This chain connects TRBV29-1 to TRBJ1-2; no clear D gene. Trimming stripped 3 bases from V and 14 bases from J, with 7 bases between. The CDR3 is made up of 8 amino acids. Germline CDR1 reads SQVTM; CDR2 reads ANQGSEA. CDR3 region: CSVDPGTF. The CDR3 DNA follows: TGCAGCGTTGACCCCGGTACCTTC.

In its sample, this clonotype was seen many times. The gene calls are TRBV5-1 and TRBJ1-4; 7 bases align to TRBD1. Per germline, CDR1 SGHRS and CDR2 YFSETQ. The CDR3 is 15 residues long. Trimming at V came to 4 bases and at J to 3 bases, leaving 6 bases not matched to a gene. CDR3 residues: CASSPGQTANEKLFF. CDR3 DNA sequence: TGCGCCAGCAGCCCGGGACAGACTGCTAATGAAAAACTGTTTTTT.

This clonotype appeared many times. This sequence joins TRBV7-2 and TRBJ2-7, with TRBD2 identical over 8 bases. This CDR3 is built from 16 residues. Unmatched junction bases numbered 15, after V lost 5 bases and J lost 6 bases. Germline-derived CDR1 and CDR2 are SGHTA and FQGNSA. In DNA form, the CDR3 reads TGTGCCAGCAGCCCAGGGGTCGGGAGGGCCTTAGTCGAGCAGTACTTC. Translating gives CASSPGVGRALVEQYF.

This clonotype was recorded at least ten times. As DNA, the CDR3 is TGCAGTGCTAGGGCCGGTCGGGGAAATTCCTACGAGCAGTACTTC. Translation gives CSARAGRGNSYEQYF. J is TRBJ2-7 and V is TRBV20-1; possibly TRBD2 for D (5 bases). V was pared by 3 bases and J by 1 base, with 16 bases between. This CDR3 region has 15 residues. Germline V gene lookup returns CDR1 DFQATT and CDR2 SNEGSKA (reference sequence).

The rearrangement links TRBV7-2 to TRBJ2-7; 8 positions match TRBD2. Germline V gene sequence: CDR1 SGHTA, CDR2 FQGNSA. This CDR3 contains 15 residues. The ends lost 1 base at V and 3 bases at J; junction bases unmatched: 5. The CDR3 sequence is CASSLGRGDLYEQYF. CDR3 coding DNA: TGTGCCAGCAGCTTAGGGCGGGGGGACCTCTACGAGCAGTACTTC.

This clonotype was detected a few times. The CDR3 protein is CASSAGYNSPLHF. CDR3 sequence (DNA): TGTGCCAGCAGTGCAGGCTATAATTCACCCCTCCACTTT. V usage is TRBV2 and J usage is TRBJ1-6; no reliable D call. CDR1 is SNHLY and CDR2 is FYNNEI in the germline V gene. V was shortened by 4 bases and J by 3 bases, with 4 bases between the two germline ends. This CDR3 contains 13 residues.

J is TRBJ2-7 and V is TRBV11-3; D may correspond to TRBD1 or TRBD2 (5 bases each). Trimming took 0 bases from V and 6 from J, leaving 15 bases between them. Germline CDR1 and CDR2: SGHNT and YENEEA. The length of the CDR3 is 15 residues. CDR3 DNA sequence: TGTGCCAGCAGCTTAGACCCCCGGGGCAGCACCGAGCAGTACTTC. This encodes CASSLDPRGSTEQYF.

A few counts support this clonotype. This rearrangement joins TRBV6-2 or TRBV6-3 to TRBJ1-5; 7 bases align to TRBD1. With 8 bases clipped from V and 7 bases from J, the junction kept 8 bases outside the gene matches. CDR3 length: 13 amino acids. Germline CDR1 is MNHEY and CDR2 is SVGEGT. The CDR3 is CASVTGVGQPQHF. Here the CDR3 DNA reads TGTGCCAGCGTAACAGGGGTCGGGCAGCCCCAGCATTTT.

Comments on this clonotype: This clone may be a read error of a much larger clone one base away. V is TRBV29-1 and J is TRBJ1-2; D is perhaps TRBD1 (5 bases). The V and J ends lost 6 bases and 0 bases respectively, with 11 bases between them. CDR1 is SQVTM, CDR2 ANQGSEA, per germline. The CDR3 is made up of 13 amino acids. The CDR3 is CSVHGGSNYGYTF. CDR3 sequence (DNA): TGCAGCGTACACGGGGGATCTAACTATGGCTACACCTTC.

This clonotype was seen many times. This rearrangement joins TRBV12-3 or TRBV12-4 to TRBJ2-1; 11 bases match TRBD2. CDR3 length equals 16 residues. The junction had 10 bases not matched to a gene; V was cut back by 6 bases and J by 6 bases. CDR3 in amino acids: CASSPLSGGAGNEQFF. CDR3 nucleotide sequence: TGTGCCAGCAGCCCACTTAGCGGGGGGGCCGGCAATGAGCAGTTCTTC.

The table lists this clonotype with a few counts. This chain joins TRBV14 and TRBJ1-2, with no clear D. The germline V and J ends were trimmed by 4 bases and 6 bases, with 18 bases remaining between them. Looked up from germline, CDR1 is SGHDN and CDR2 is FVKESK. The CDR3 runs to 15 residues. Here the CDR3 reads CASSPKAGKVDGYTF. The CDR3 bases are TGTGCCAGCAGCCCAAAGGCGGGTAAAGTTGATGGCTACACCTTC.

This clonotype was counted once. The chain has TRBV28 and TRBJ1-1; D ambiguous. Germline V gene lookup returns CDR1 MDHEN and CDR2 SYDVKM. This CDR3 comprises 13 residues. The V gene lost 3 bases and the J gene lost 6 bases, with 11 bases spanning the gap. The CDR3 here is CASSLVRGSEAFF. The CDR3, as DNA: TGTGCCAGCAGTTTGGTGCGGGGATCTGAAGCTTTCTTT.

This clonotype was counted a few times. The chain combines TRBV5-1 with TRBJ2-5; 7 nucleotides match TRBD1. The CDR3 is 14 residues long. Germline assignment: CDR1 SGHRS and CDR2 YFSETQ. J gave up 3 bases and V 4 bases, and 6 bases lay outside the gene matches. The CDR3 here is CASSLSGTEETQYF. In DNA form, the CDR3 reads TGCGCCAGCAGCCTATCCGGGACAGAAGAGACCCAGTACTTC.

This clonotype was seen many times. The chain joins TRBV6-2 or TRBV6-3 to TRBJ1-1; maybe TRBD1 (5 bases). The CDR3 consists of 16 residues. The V end was cut by 2 bases, the J end by 3 bases, with 16 bases between. Germline V CDR1 and CDR2: MNHEY, SVGEGT. In DNA form, the CDR3 reads TGTGCCAGCAGTTACGGTTGGCGAAGGGGCTACACTGAAGCTTTCTTT. Its protein product is CASSYGWRRGYTEAFF.

The V gene is TRBV5-5, the J gene TRBJ2-5, with 10 bases aligning to TRBD2. Germline V gene data show CDR1 as SGHKS and CDR2 as YYEKEE (reference sequence). The length of the CDR3 is 14 residues. Trimming at V came to 2 bases and at J to 5 bases, leaving 3 bases not matched to a gene. In nucleotides, the CDR3 is TGTGCCAGCAGCTTACTAGCGGGGTGGGAGACCCAGTACTTC. This translates into CASSLLAGWETQYF. The entire variable domain, with the rest obtained from reference TRBV5-5 and TRBJ2-5, is as follows: DAGVTQSPTHLIKTRGQQVTLRCSPISGHKSVSWYQQVLGQGPQFIFQYYEKEERGRGNFPDRFSARQFPNYSSELNVNALLLGDSALYLCASSLLAGWETQYFGPGTRLLVL.

This clonotype was counted at least ten times. The chain couples TRBV29-1 to TRBJ1-1, with D perhaps matching TRBD1 (5 bases). Trimming stripped 8 bases from V and 0 bases from J, with 13 bases between. This CDR3 is built from 13 residues. Germline CDR1 is SQVTM and CDR2 is ANQGSEA. The DNA of the CDR3 is TGCAGCACCATGGAGACAGTGAACACTGAAGCTTTCTTT. This gives the protein CSTMETVNTEAFF.

This clonotype has only a few counts. V and J are TRBV25-1 and TRBJ2-5; 10 bases fit TRBD2. The CDR3 sequence is 14 residues long. The V gene end was trimmed by 3 bases and the J gene end by 5 bases; junction bases not matched to a gene: 3. Germline CDR1 is MGHDK and CDR2 is SYGVNS. In DNA, the CDR3 is TGTGCCAGCAGTGATTTAGCGGGGGGTGAGACCCAGTACTTC. This codes for CASSDLAGGETQYF.

This clonotype has only a few counts. The chain carries TRBV11-2 and TRBJ2-3; D is undetermined. The CDR3 runs to 13 residues. The ends were cut back, 2 bases at V and 5 bases at J, with 8 bases in the middle. The germline V gene encodes CDR1 SGHAT and CDR2 FQNNGV. CDR3 protein: CASSLSLRDTQYF. CDR3 nucleotides: TGTGCCAGCAGCTTAAGTCTGAGAGATACGCAGTATTTT. Drawing the rest from reference TRBV11-2 and TRBJ2-3, the complete variable domain is EAGVAQSPRYKIIEKRQSVAFWCNPISGHATLYWYQQILGQGPKLLIQFQNNGVVDDSQLPKDRFSAERLKGVDSTLKIQPAKLEDSAVYLCASSLSLRDTQYFGPGTRLTVL.

A few counts support this clonotype. The CDR3 region is CSATQGAHTEAFF. The CDR3 DNA is TGCAGTGCCACACAGGGGGCACACACTGAAGCTTTCTTT. The rearrangement links TRBV20-1 to TRBJ1-1; 9 bases map to TRBD1. This CDR3 has 13 amino acids. Germline V gene sequence: CDR1 DFQATT, CDR2 SNEGSKA (reference sequence). Trimming at V came to 6 bases and at J to 3 bases, leaving 5 bases not matched to a gene.

This clonotype was seen only a few times. The chain links TRBV24-1 to TRBJ2-1; the D is unclear. Germline CDR1 is KGHDR and CDR2 is SFDVKD. The CDR3 runs to 13 residues. V lost 2 bases, J lost 5 bases, and 6 bases lay in between. DNA for the CDR3: TGTGCCACCAGTGATTACAATGACAATGAGCAGTTCTTC. Translated: CATSDYNDNEQFF.

This clonotype was seen a few times. The chain carries TRBV19 and TRBJ2-1; D possibly corresponds to TRBD2 (6 bases). V was clipped by 3 bases and J by 3 bases, with 12 bases between them. There are 15 residues in the CDR3. In germline, CDR1 is LNHDA, CDR2 SQIVND (reference sequence). The CDR3 DNA follows: TGTGCCAGTAGTATCGGGGCGGGGCTCTACAATGAGCAGTTCTTC. Translated: CASSIGAGLYNEQFF. Together with reference TRBV19 and TRBJ2-1, the CDR3 gives the full variable domain: DGGITQSPKYLFRKEGQNVTLSCEQNLNHDAMYWYRQDPGQGLRLIYYSQIVNDFQKGDIAEGYSVSREKKESFPLTVTSAQKNPTAFYLCASSIGAGLYNEQFFGPGTRLTVL.

This clonotype was counted between two and nine times. The V call is TRBV16, the J call TRBJ1-6; a possible D gene is TRBD1 (5 bases). Trimming removed 2 bases at V and 8 bases at J, with 10 bases between. Germline V lookup: CDR1 KGHSY, CDR2 FQNENV. The CDR3 is made up of 14 amino acids. CDR3 in amino acids: CASSQRDGYSPLHF. For the CDR3, the DNA is TGTGCCAGCAGCCAACGGGACGGATATTCACCCCTCCACTTT.

There are many counts of this clonotype. The chain couples TRBV28 to TRBJ2-3; TRBD2 matches at 7 bases. V was clipped by 4 bases and J by 4 bases; unmatched bases: 11. The germline V gene encodes CDR1 MDHEN and CDR2 SYDVKM. The CDR3 extends over 16 amino acids. The CDR3 region has the DNA TGTGCCAGCAGTTCCCCACAGGCGGGGGACTCAGATACGCAGTATTTT. It translates to CASSSPQAGDSDTQYF.

This clonotype was counted at least ten times. This chain uses TRBV29-1 with TRBJ1-1; TRBD1 might be the D (5 bases). The CDR3 runs 13 residues. Germline values: CDR1 SQVTM, CDR2 ANQGSEA. V lost 7 bases and J lost 4, with 16 bases in between. The CDR3 coding sequence is TGCAGCGCGGGGCCGGGTAGGCTCACTGAAGCTTTCTTT. Amino acids: CSAGPGRLTEAFF.